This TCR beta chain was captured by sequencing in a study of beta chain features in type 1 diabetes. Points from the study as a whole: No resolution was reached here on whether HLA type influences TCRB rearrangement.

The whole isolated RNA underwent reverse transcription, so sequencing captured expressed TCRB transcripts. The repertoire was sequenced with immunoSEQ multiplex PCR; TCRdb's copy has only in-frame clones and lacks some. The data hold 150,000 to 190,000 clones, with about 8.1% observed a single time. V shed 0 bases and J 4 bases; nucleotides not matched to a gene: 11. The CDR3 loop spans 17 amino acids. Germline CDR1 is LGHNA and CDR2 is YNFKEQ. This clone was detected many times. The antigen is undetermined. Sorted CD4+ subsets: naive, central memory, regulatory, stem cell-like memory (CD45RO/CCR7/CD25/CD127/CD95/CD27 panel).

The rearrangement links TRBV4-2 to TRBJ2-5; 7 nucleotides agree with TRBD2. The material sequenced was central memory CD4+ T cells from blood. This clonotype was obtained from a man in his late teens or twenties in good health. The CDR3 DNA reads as TGTGCCAGCAGCCAAGATGAGTGGGAGGGCCGATTAGAGACCCAGTACTTC. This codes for CASSQDEWEGRLETQYF.